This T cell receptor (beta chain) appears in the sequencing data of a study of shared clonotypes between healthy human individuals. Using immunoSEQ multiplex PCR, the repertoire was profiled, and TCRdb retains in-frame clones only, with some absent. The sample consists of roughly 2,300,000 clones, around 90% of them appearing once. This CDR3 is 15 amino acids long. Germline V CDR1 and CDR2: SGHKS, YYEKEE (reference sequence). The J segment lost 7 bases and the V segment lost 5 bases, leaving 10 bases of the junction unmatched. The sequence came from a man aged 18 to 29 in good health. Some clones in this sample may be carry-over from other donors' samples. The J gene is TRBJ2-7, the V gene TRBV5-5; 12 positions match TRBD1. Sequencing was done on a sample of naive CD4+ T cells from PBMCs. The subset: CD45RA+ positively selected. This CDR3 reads CASSRTGTGGVEQYF. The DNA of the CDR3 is TGTGCCAGCAGTCGCACCGGGACAGGGGGCGTGGAGCAGTACTTC.